Presented here are 13 T cell receptor beta chains from one specimen sequenced in a study of immune evolution from preneoplasia to lung adenocarcinoma (dated by TCRdb to 2020 to 2023). Library preparation was by the immunoSEQ multiplex PCR assay. TCRdb provides this immuneACCESS table in a form limited to in-frame rearrangements. Some clones are lacking; in checked studies, under half of them reflect an unresolved V gene, and why the rest are absent is not known. The sample has about 1,400 clones on record, approximately 80% of them singletons. About 9.5% of the sample comes from the top ten. The sample was FFPE atypical adenomatous hyperplasia tissue from the lung. This sample's cell subset or site label indicates: atypical adenomatous hyperplasia (AAH), lung preneoplasia. These receptors were collected from a person between 65 and 80 years old with lung adenocarcinoma.

The chain combines TRBV7-3 with TRBJ2-1; 8 bases are shared with TRBD2. Losses at the gene ends were 8 bases for V and 0 bases for J; bases not matched to a gene: 12. CDR3 length equals 17 residues. Germline CDR1 SGHTA, CDR2 FQGTGA. The DNA of the CDR3 is TGTGCCAGCGGGGGTAGCGGGAAGGTAGTCTCCTACAATGAGCAGTTCTTC. Translated, it gives CASGGSGKVVSYNEQFF.

The chain uses TRBV6-5 and TRBJ1-1; TRBD1 aligns across 7 bases. Trimming removed 6 bases from V and 1 base from J; junction bases left unmatched: 8. CDR3 length: 15 residues. Germline CDR1 reads MNHEY; CDR2 reads SVGAGI. CDR3 sequence: CASRGQPGPNTEAFF. The CDR3 DNA follows: TGTGCCAGCAGGGGACAGCCGGGTCCGAACACTGAAGCTTTCTTT.

The J gene is TRBJ2-5, the V gene TRBV30; D perhaps matches TRBD2 (5 bases). Per the germline V gene, CDR1 is GTSNPN and CDR2 is SVGIG (reference sequence). The CDR3 sequence is 13 residues long. Deletions cut 7 bases from V and 5 bases from J, with 17 bases between. As DNA, the CDR3 is TGTGCCTTCCGAGGGTCAGATCGGGAGACCCAGTACTTC. This translates into CAFRGSDRETQYF.

CDR3 loop: CASIRDGNEKLFF. CDR3 DNA: TGTGCCAGCATCCGGGACGGAAATGAAAAACTGTTTTTT. This chain joins TRBV2 and TRBJ1-4; a possible D gene is TRBD1 (5 bases). V lost 7 bases and J 5 bases, leaving 11 bases between the germline ends. Looked up from germline, CDR1 is SNHLY and CDR2 is FYNNEI. The CDR3 contains 13 residues.

This chain uses TRBV27 with TRBJ2-7, with D perhaps TRBD1 (5 bases). Germline V gene lookup returns CDR1 MNHEY and CDR2 SMNVEV (reference sequence). The V end was cut by 2 bases, the J end by 3 bases, with 11 bases between. The CDR3 has 14 amino acids. The CDR3 DNA is TGTGCCAGCAGTTTACAAGGGGCCAACTACGAGCAGTACTTC. Its protein is CASSLQGANYEQYF.

The J gene is TRBJ2-7, the V gene TRBV7-9, with D tentatively TRBD1 (6 bases). Germline assignment: CDR1 SEHNR and CDR2 FQNEAQ (reference sequence). V was cut by 2 bases and J by 4 bases, with 12 bases left in between. The CDR3 has 14 amino acids. CDR3 DNA sequence: TGTGCCAGCAGCTTAACAGGGACGATTTACGAGCAGTACTTC. It codes for CASSLTGTIYEQYF.

The CDR3 loop is CASSVAGSETQYF. Here the CDR3 DNA reads TGTGCCAGCAGCGTAGCCGGGAGCGAGACCCAGTACTTC. The rearrangement uses TRBV9 and TRBJ2-5; tentatively, D is TRBD2 (6 bases). This CDR3 region has 13 residues. V was clipped by 0 bases and J by 5 bases, with 8 bases between them. Germline assignment: CDR1 SGDLS and CDR2 YYNGEE.

The rearrangement uses TRBV28 and TRBJ1-2, with TRBD1 as a possible D gene (6 bases). The CDR3 runs to 14 residues. The V and J ends lost 1 base and 5 bases respectively, with 11 bases between them. In germline, CDR1 is MDHEN, CDR2 SYDVKM. CDR3 bases: TGTGCCAGCAGTTTATTCGCAGGGGTATATGGCTACACCTTC. Encoded protein: CASSLFAGVYGYTF.

The V gene is TRBV18, the J gene TRBJ2-7; D tentatively reads TRBD1 or TRBD2 (5 bases each). The V end lost 4 bases, the J end lost 5 bases, and 15 bases lay between the germline ends. CDR1 is KGHSH and CDR2 is LQKENI in the germline V gene. CDR3 length equals 14 residues. In nucleotides, the CDR3 is TGTGCCAGCTCACGGGACGAAGGGCAACACGAGCAGTACTTC. Amino acids: CASSRDEGQHEQYF.

This chain uses TRBV2 with TRBJ2-7, with TRBD1 identical over 8 bases. Unmatched junction bases numbered 4, after V lost 6 bases and J lost 3 bases. CDR1 and CDR2 from the germline V gene are SNHLY and FYNNEI. The CDR3 has 13 residues. The chain's CDR3 is CASSLGQGYEQYF. In DNA form, the CDR3 reads TGTGCCAGCAGCCTCGGACAGGGCTACGAGCAGTACTTC. Drawing the rest from reference TRBV2 and TRBJ2-7, the complete variable domain is EPEVTQTPSHQVTQMGQEVILRCVPISNHLYFYWYRQILGQKVEFLVSFYNNEISEKSEIFDDQFSVERPDGSNFTLKIRSTKLEDSAMYFCASSLGQGYEQYFGPGTRLTVT.

This clone was picked up one time. The rearrangement joins TRBV5-8 to TRBJ2-2; D not certain. Germline V CDR1 and CDR2: SGHTS, YDEGEE. The CDR3 runs to 15 residues. The ends were cut back, 1 base at V and 0 bases at J, with 7 bases in the middle. CDR3 region: CASSLIRANTGELFF. CDR3 nucleotides: TGTGCCAGCAGCTTGATTAGGGCGAACACCGGGGAGCTGTTTTTT.

This CDR3 is CASTSGLADTGELFF. The CDR3 DNA follows: TGTGCCAGCACCTCGGGTTTAGCCGACACCGGGGAGCTGTTTTTT. The rearrangement joins TRBV7-9 to TRBJ2-2; D not resolved. Germline loops: CDR1 SEHNR, CDR2 FQNEAQ (reference sequence). V was clipped by 7 bases and J by 3 bases, with 15 bases between them. The CDR3 consists of 15 residues.

This chain joins TRBV29-1 and TRBJ2-5; D might be TRBD2 (6 bases). Per germline, CDR1 SQVTM and CDR2 ANQGSEA. V was shortened by 2 bases and J by 3 bases, with 10 bases between the two germline ends. The length of the CDR3 is 13 residues. CDR3 sequence (DNA): TGCAGCGTTGAATCGGGAGTTGAAGAGACCCAGTACTTC. Its protein is CSVESGVEETQYF.